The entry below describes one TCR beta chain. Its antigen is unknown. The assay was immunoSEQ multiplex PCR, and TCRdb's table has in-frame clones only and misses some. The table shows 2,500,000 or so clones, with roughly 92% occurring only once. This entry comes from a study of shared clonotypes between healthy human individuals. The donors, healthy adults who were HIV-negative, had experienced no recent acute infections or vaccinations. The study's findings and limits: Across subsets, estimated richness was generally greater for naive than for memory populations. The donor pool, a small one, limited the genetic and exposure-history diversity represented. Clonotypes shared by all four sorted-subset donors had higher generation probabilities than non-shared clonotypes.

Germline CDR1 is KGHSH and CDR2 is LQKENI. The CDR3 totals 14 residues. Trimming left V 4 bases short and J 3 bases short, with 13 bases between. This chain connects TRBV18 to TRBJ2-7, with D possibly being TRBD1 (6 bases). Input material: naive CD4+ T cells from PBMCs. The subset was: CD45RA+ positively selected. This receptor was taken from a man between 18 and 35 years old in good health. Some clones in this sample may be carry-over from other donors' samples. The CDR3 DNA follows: TGTGCCAGCTCACGGACCGGGACACACTACGAGCAGTACTTC. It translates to CASSRTGTHYEQYF.